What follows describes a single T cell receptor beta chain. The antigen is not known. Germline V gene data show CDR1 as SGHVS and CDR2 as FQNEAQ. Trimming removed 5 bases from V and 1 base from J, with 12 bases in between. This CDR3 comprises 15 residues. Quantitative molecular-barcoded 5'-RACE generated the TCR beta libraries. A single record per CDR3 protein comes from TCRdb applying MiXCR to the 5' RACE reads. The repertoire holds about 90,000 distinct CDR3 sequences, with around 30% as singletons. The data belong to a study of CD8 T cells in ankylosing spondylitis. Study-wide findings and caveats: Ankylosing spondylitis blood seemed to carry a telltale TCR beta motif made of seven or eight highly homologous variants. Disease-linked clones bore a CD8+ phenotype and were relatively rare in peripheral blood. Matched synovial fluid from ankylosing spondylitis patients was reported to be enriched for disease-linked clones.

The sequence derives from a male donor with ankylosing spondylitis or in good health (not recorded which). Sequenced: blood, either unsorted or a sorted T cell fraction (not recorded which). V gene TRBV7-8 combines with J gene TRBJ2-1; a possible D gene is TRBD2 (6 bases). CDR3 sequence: CASSPNGGSYNEQFF. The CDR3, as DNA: TGTGCCAGCAGCCCCAATGGGGGGTCCTACAATGAGCAGTTCTTC.